The 3 T cell receptor beta chains listed next were all sequenced from one sample in a study of T-cell reconstitution after alpha-beta-depleted transplantation in children. It was with unique molecular identifiers that the TCRbeta library was prepared. TCRdb reprocessed the PCR reads via MiXCR and lists one record per CDR3 protein. The sample holds 250,000 to 350,000 distinct CDR3 sequences; roughly 25% are singletons and the top ten take roughly 9.8%. This specimen was PBMCs, mostly from graft donor cells, taken 180 days after TCRalphabeta/CD19-depleted stem cell transplant. The origin of the receptors is a male patient younger than 18 who had a stem cell transplant for acute lymphoblastic leukemia, so the T cells may come from the graft donor.

This chain connects TRBV11-2 to TRBJ2-7; TRBD2 aligns across 8 bases. The CDR3 covers 15 residues. With 5 bases clipped from V and 3 bases from J, the junction kept 9 bases outside the gene matches. Germline CDR1 and CDR2: SGHAT and FQNNGV. The chain's CDR3 is CASSTQRERYYEQYF. The DNA of the CDR3 is TGTGCCAGCAGCACTCAGCGGGAGCGGTACTACGAGCAGTACTTC.

This clonotype has just a few counts. The chain combines TRBV5-4 with TRBJ2-2; possible D gene TRBD1, 6 bases. Germline V gives CDR1 SGHNT, CDR2 YYREEE (reference sequence). The CDR3 length is 15 residues. Trimming took off 3 bases at V and 5 bases at J, with 14 bases between the two ends. This CDR3 is CASSWGQGLTGELFF. The CDR3 DNA is TGTGCCAGCAGCTGGGGACAAGGGTTAACCGGGGAGCTGTTTTTT.

The rearrangement links TRBV4-1 to TRBJ1-3; the D gene is possibly TRBD1 (5 bases). The CDR3 consists of 14 residues. Germline CDR1 MGHRA, CDR2 YSYEKL. V was cut by 3 bases and J by 0 bases, with 6 bases left in between. CDR3 nucleotide sequence: TGCGCCAGCAGCCACCAGGGCTCTGGAAACACCATATATTTT. The encoded protein is CASSHQGSGNTIYF.